This TCR beta chain was captured in a study of T cells in Graves' hyperthyroidism and ophthalmopathy. In its sample, this clonotype was seen many times. An approximately 10 ml volume of fresh peripheral blood provided the PBMCs. CDR1 and CDR2 from the germline V gene are SNHLY and FYNNEI. V was trimmed by 2 bases and J by 3 bases, leaving 11 bases between them. CDR3 length: 14 amino acids. The TCR beta CDR3 regions underwent amplification using RNA transcripts as the source. A first-round RT-PCR of the TCR CDR3 used the HTBI primer set. TCRdb re-derived calls from the multiplex PCR reads in MiXCR, one entry per CDR3 protein. In the table there are hundreds of thousands of distinct CDR3 sequences, approximately 19% of which are singletons.

The chain carries TRBV2 and TRBJ2-7; D uncertain. The sample taken for sequencing was blood. This TCR came from a woman between 18 and 29 years old with Graves' hyperthyroidism. This CDR3 reads CASSEQGRHYEQYF. The CDR3, as DNA: TGTGCCAGCAGTGAACAAGGGCGCCACTACGAGCAGTACTTC.